This T cell receptor beta chain came from a study of blood T cell repertoires in COVID-19. Profiled with immunoSEQ multiplex PCR; TCRdb holds only in-frame clones, not every one. The sample yields about 50,000 clones, 89% seen once. CDR3 size: 16 residues. The V gene's germline CDR1 is WSHSY and CDR2 SAAADI. The ends were cut back, 3 bases at V and 4 bases at J, with 16 bases in the middle. The chain uses TRBV10-2 and TRBJ2-1, with D possibly being TRBD2 (6 bases). Specimen: peripheral blood. This TCR derives from a human donor in a cohort sampled during active COVID-19. CDR3 DNA: TGCGCCAGCAGTGACCTGGGGGGTACGACTTACAATGAGCAGTTCTTC. It encodes CASSDLGGTTYNEQFF.